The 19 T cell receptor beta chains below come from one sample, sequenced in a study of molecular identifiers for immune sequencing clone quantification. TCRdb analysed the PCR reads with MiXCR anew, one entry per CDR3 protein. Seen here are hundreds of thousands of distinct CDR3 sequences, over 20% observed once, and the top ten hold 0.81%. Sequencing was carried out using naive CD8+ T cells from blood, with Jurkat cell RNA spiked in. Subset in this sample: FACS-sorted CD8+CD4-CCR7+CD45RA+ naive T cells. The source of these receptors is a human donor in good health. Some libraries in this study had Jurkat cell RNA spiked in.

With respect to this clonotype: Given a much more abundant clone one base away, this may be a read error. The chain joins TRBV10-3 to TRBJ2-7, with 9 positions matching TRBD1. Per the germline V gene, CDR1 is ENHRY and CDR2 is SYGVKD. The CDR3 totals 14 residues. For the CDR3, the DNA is TGTGCCATCAGGGACCCGGGACAGGGCTACAAGCAGTACTTC. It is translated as CAIRDPGQGYKQYF.

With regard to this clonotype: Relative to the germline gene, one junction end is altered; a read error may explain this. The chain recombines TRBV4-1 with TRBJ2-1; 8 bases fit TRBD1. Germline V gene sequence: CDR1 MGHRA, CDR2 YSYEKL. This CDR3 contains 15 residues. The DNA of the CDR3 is TGCGCCAGCAGCCAAATGGGGCAGGGGGCAGGCGAGCGGTTCTTC. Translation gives CASSQMGQGAGERFF.

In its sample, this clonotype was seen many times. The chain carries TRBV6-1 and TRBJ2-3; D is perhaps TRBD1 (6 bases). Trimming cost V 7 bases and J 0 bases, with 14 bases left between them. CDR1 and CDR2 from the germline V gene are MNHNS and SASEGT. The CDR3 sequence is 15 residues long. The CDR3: CASNRDTASTDTQYF. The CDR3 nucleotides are TGTGCCAGCAATCGGGACACAGCTAGCACAGATACGCAGTATTTT.

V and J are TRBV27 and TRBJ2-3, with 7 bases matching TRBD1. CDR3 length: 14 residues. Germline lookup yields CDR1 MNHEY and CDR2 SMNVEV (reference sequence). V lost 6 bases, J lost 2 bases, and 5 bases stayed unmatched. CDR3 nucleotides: TGTGCCAGCAGCCCAGGGGGTCTCACAGATACGCAGTATTTT. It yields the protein CASSPGGLTDTQYF.

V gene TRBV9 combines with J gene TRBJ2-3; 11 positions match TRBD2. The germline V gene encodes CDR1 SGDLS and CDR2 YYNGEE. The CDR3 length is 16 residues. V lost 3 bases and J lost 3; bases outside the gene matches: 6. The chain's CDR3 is CASSARLAGITDTQYF. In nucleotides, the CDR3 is TGTGCCAGCAGCGCACGACTAGCGGGAATTACAGATACGCAGTATTTT. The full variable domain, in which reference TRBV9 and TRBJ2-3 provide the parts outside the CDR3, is DSGVTQTPKHLITATGQRVTLRCSPRSGDLSVYWYQQSLDQGLQFLIQYYNGEERAKGNILERFSAQQFPDLHSELNLSSLELGDSALYFCASSARLAGITDTQYFGPGTRLTVL.

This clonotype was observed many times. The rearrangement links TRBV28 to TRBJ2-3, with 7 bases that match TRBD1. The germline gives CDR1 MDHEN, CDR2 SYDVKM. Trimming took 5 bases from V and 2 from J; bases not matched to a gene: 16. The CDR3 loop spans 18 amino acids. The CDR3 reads CASSPIGGGDRDTDTQYF. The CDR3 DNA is TGTGCCAGCAGTCCCATTGGGGGTGGGGACAGAGACACAGATACGCAGTATTTT.

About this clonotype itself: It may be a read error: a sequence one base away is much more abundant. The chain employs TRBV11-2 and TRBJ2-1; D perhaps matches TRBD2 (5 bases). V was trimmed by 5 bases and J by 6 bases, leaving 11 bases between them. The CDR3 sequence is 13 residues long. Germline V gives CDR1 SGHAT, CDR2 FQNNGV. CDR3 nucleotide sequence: TGTGCCAGCAGCGAACCGGAGGCCAATGAGCAGTTCTTC. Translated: CASSEPEANEQFF. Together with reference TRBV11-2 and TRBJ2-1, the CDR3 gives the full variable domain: EAGVAQSPRYKIIEKRQSVAFWCNPISGHATLYWYQQILGQGPKLLIQFQNNGVVDDSQLPKDRFSAERLKGVDSTLKIQPAKLEDSAVYLCASSEPEANEQFFGPGTRLTVL.

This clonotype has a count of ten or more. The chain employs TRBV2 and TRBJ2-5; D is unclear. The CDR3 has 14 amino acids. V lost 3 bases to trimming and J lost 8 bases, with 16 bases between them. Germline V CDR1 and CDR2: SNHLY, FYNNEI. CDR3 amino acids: CASSEWSKLNTQYF. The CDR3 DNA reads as TGTGCCAGCAGTGAGTGGTCCAAACTTAACACCCAGTACTTC.

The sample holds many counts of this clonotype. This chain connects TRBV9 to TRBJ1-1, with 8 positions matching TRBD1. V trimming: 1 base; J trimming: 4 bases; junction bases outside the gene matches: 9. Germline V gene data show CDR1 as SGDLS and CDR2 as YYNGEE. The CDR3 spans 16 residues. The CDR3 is CASSVNRDRPTTEAFF. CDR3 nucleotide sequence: TGTGCCAGCAGCGTAAATCGGGACAGGCCGACCACTGAAGCTTTCTTT.

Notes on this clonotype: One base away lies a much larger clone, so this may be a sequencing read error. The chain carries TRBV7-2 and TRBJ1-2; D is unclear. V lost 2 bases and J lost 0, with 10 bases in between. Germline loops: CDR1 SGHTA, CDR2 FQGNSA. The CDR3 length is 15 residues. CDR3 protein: CASSLSTRANYGYTF. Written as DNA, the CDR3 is TGTGCCAGCAGCTTATCCACAAGGGCTAACTATGGCTACACCTTC.

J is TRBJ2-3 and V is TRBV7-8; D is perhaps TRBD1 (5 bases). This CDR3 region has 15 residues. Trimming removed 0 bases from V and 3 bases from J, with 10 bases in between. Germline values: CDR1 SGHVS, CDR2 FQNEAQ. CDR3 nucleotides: TGTGCCAGCAGCTTAGCCCCGACAGAAACAGATACGCAGTATTTT. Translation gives CASSLAPTETDTQYF.

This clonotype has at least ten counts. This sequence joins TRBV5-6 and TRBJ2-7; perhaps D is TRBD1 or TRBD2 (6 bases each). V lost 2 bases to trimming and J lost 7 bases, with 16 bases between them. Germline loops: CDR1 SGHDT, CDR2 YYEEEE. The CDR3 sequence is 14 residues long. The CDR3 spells CASSLGRGGREQYF. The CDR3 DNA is TGTGCCAGCAGCTTAGGCAGGGGAGGAAGGGAGCAGTACTTC.

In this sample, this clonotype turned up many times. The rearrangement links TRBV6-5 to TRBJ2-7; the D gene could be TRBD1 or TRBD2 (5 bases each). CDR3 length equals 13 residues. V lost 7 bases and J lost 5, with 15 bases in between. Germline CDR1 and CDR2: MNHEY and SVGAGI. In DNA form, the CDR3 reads TGTGCCAGCACCCTCACCCGGGGACACGAGCAGTACTTC. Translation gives CASTLTRGHEQYF.

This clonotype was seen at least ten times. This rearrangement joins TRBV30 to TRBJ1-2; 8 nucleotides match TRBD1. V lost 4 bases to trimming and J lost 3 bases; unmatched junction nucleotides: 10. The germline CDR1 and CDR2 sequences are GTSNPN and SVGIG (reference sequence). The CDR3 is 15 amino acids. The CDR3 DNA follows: TGTGCCTGGATCGGTCGGACAGGGAACGACTATGGCTACACCTTC. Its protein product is CAWIGRTGNDYGYTF.

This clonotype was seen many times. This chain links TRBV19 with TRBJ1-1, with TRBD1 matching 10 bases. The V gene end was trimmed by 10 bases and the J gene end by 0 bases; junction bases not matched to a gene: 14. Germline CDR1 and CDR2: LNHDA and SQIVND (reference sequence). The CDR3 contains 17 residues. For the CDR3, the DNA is TGTGCCACGAAGGGGACAGGGGACCTGACCATGAACACTGAAGCTTTCTTT. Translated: CATKGTGDLTMNTEAFF.

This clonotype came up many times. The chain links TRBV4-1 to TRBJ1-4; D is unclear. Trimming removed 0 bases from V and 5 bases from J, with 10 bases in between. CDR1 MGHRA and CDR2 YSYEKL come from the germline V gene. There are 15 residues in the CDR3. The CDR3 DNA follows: TGCGCCAGCAGCCAAGAGCCCCTCTCGAATGAAAAACTGTTTTTT. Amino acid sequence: CASSQEPLSNEKLFF.

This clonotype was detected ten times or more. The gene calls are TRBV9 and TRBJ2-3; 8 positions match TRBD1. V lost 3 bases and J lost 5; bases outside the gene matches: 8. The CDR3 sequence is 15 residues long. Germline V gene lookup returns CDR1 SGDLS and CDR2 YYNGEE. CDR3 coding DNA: TGTGCCAGCAGCGCGGGGACAGGAATTATAGATACGCAGTATTTT. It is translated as CASSAGTGIIDTQYF.

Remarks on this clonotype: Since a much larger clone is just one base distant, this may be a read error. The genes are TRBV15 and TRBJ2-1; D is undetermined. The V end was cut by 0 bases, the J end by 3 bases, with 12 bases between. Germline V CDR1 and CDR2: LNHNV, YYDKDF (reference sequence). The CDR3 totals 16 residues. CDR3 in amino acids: CATSRDPRKGYNEQFF. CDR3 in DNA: TGTGCCACCAGCAGAGACCCACGGAAAGGCTACAATGAGCAGTTCTTC.

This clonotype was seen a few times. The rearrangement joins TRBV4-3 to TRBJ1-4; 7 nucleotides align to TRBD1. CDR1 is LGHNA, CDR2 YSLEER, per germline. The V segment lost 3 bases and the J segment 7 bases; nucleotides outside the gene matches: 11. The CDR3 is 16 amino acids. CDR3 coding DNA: TGCGCCAGCAGCCAGGCTACACCGACAGGGACTGAAAAACTGTTTTTT. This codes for CASSQATPTGTEKLFF.